This T cell receptor beta chain was identified during a study of cytotoxic CD8 clonotypes in ibrutinib-treated CLL. Whole-study context: Response was recorded as partial in 25 or so patients and complete in 2; at median about 6 years, approximately 15 remained remitted and about twelve had progressed.

Study-level points and caveats: Clonality (at baseline) was higher than in age-matched healthy donors and tracked circulating CD8+ T-cell counts. Progressing and sustained-remission patients had different sampling times.

Trimming removed 3 bases at V and 7 bases at J, with 18 bases between. Germline CDR1 is MNHEY and CDR2 is SMNVEV (reference sequence). This CDR3 spans 15 amino acids. In regard to this clone: Antigen unknown.

TCRdb's table, derived via immunoSEQ multiplex PCR, lists solely in-frame clones and lacks some. The sample has a few hundred thousand clones; 70% are singletons. The starting material was PBMCs, obtained after 24 months of ibrutinib treatment. The clonotype was recovered from a human donor with chronic lymphocytic leukemia. This chain connects TRBV27 to TRBJ2-5; D could derive from TRBD1 or TRBD2 (6 bases each). Here the CDR3 DNA reads TGTGCCAGCAGTTTCGACGTTAGGGGGGTGGGGACCCAGTACTTC. Its protein product is CASSFDVRGVGTQYF.